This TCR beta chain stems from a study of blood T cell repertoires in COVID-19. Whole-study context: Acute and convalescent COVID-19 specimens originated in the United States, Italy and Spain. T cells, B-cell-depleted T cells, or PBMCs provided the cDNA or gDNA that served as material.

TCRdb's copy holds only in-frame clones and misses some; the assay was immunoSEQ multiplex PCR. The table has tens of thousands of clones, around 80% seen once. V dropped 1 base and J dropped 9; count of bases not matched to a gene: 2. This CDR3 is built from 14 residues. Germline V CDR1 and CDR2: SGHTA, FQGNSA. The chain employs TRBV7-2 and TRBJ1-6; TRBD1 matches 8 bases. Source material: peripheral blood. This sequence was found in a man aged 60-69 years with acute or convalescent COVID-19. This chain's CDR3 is CASSLGTGRSPLHF. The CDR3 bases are TGTGCCAGCAGCTTAGGGACAGGGCGTTCACCCCTCCACTTT.